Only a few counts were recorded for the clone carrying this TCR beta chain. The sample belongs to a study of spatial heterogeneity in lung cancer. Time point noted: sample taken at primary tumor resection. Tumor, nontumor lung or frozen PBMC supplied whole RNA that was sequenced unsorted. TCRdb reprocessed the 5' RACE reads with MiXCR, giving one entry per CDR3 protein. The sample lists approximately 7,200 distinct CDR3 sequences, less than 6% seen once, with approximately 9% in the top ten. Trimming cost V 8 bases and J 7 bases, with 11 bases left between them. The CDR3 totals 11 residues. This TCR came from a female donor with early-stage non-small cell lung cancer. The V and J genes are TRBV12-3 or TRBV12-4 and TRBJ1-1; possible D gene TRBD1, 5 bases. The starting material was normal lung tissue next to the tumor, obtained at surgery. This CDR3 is CASRWGNEAFF. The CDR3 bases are TGTGCCAGCCGGTGGGGGAATGAAGCTTTCTTT.